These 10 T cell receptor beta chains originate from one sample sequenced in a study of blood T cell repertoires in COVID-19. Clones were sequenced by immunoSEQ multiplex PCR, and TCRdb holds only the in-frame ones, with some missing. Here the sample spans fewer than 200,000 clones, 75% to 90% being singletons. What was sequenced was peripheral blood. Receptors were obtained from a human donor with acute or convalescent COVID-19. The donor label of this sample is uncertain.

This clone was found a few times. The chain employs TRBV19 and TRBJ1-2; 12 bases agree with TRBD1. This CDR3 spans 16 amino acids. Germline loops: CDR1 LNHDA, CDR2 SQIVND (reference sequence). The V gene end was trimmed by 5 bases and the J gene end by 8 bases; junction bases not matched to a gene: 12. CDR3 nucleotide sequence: TGTGCCAGTAGTTCCCCCGGGACAGGGGGCTCAAGGGGCTACACCTTC. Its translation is CASSSPGTGGSRGYTF. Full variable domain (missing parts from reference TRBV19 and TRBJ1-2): DGGITQSPKYLFRKEGQNVTLSCEQNLNHDAMYWYRQDPGQGLRLIYYSQIVNDFQKGDIAEGYSVSREKKESFPLTVTSAQKNPTAFYLCASSSPGTGGSRGYTFGSGTRLTVV.

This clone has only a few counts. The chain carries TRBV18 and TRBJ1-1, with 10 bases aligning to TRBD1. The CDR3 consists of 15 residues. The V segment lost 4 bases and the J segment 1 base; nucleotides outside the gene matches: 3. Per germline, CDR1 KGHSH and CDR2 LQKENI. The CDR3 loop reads CASSRTGGTNTEAFF. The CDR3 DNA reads TGTGCCAGCTCACGGACAGGGGGGACGAACACTGAAGCTTTCTTT.

CDR3 coding DNA: TGTGCCAGCTCGGGGACAGGGGGAACAGATACGCAGTATTTT. The encoded protein is CASSGTGGTDTQYF. J is TRBJ2-3 and V is TRBV18; the match to TRBD1 covers 11 bases. The germline V gene encodes CDR1 KGHSH and CDR2 LQKENI. This CDR3 has 14 residues. Unmatched junction bases numbered 2, after V lost 6 bases and J lost 3 bases.

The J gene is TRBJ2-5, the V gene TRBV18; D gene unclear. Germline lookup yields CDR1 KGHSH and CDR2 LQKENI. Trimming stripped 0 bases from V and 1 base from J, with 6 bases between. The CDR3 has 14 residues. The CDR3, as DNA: TGTGCCAGCTCACCACCTGTAGTCCAAGAGACCCAGTACTTC. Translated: CASSPPVVQETQYF.

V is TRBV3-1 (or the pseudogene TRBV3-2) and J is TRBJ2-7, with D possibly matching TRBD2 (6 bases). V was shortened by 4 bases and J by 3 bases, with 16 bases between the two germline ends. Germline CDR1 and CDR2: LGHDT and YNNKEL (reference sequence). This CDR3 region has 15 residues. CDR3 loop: CASSPLSGPIYEQYF. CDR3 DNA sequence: TGTGCCAGCAGCCCACTAAGCGGGCCTATCTACGAGCAGTACTTC.

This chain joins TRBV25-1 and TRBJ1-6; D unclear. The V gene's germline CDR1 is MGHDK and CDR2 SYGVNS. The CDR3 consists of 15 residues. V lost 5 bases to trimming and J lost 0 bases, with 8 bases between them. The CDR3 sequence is CASSRSDSYNSPLHF. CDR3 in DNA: TGTGCCAGCAGTCGGTCTGACTCCTATAATTCACCCCTCCACTTT.

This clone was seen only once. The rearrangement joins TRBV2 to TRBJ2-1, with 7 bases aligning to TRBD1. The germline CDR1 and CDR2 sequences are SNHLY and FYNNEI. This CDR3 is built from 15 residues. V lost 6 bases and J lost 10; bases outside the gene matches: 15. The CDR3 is CASRPGQDGLLEQFF. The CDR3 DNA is TGTGCCAGCAGACCCGGACAGGACGGTCTATTGGAGCAGTTCTTC. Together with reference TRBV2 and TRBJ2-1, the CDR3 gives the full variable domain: EPEVTQTPSHQVTQMGQEVILRCVPISNHLYFYWYRQILGQKVEFLVSFYNNEISEKSEIFDDQFSVERPDGSNFTLKIRSTKLEDSAMYFCASRPGQDGLLEQFFGPGTRLTVL.

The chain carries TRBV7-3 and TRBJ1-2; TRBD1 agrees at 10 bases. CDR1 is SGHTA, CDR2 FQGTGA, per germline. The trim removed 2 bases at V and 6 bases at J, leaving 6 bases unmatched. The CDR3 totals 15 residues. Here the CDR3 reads CASSLPYGQGDGYTF. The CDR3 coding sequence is TGTGCCAGCAGCTTACCCTACGGACAGGGGGATGGCTACACCTTC.

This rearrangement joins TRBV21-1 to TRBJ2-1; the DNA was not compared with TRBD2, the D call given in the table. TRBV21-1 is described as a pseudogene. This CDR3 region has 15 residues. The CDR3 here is CASSGTSGGYNEQFF. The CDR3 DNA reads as TGTGCCAGCAGTGGGACTAGCGGGGGTTACAATGAGCAGTTCTTC.

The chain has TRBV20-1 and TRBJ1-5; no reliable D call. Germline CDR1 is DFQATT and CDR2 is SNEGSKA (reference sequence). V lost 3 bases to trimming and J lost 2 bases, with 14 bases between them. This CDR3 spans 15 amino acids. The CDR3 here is CSASLDFYGNQPQHF. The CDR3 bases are TGCAGTGCTAGTCTCGACTTCTATGGCAATCAGCCCCAGCATTTT.